A single sample gave rise to the 8 T cell receptor beta chains below, sequenced in a study of cytomegalovirus exposure and HLA in healthy donors. In the PCR, 60 Vbeta and 13 Jbeta primers were used. Sequencing was performed with immunoSEQ multiplex PCR; in TCRdb, only in-frame clones are kept and a portion is missing. This repertoire shows 100,000 to 150,000 clones, less than 10% found once; its top ten account for around 6%. The specimen sequenced was PBMCs. These TCRs come from a woman aged 40 to 49 in good health and CMV-seropositive.

In its sample, this clone was seen a few times. The CDR3 DNA reads TGTGCCAGCAGCCAGACCCGTTGGGGACAGGGGTTTTATAGCAATCAGCCCCAGCATTTT. Its translation: CASSQTRWGQGFYSNQPQHF. The chain recombines TRBV4-2 with TRBJ1-5, with 10 bases that match TRBD1. The length of the CDR3 is 20 residues. J was trimmed by 0 bases and V by 3 bases; bases with no gene match: 14. Germline V CDR1 and CDR2: LGHNA, YNFKEQ.

This clone was detected a few times. The rearrangement uses TRBV27 and TRBJ1-1, with D uncertain. The CDR3 sequence is 15 residues long. Germline V lookup: CDR1 MNHEY, CDR2 SMNVEV (reference sequence). The V gene lost 0 bases and the J gene lost 5 bases, with 13 bases spanning the gap. CDR3 DNA: TGTGCCAGCAGTTTATCGCCTGGGCGGAGGACTGAAGCTTTCTTT. This gives the protein CASSLSPGRRTEAFF.

This clone appeared a few times. This chain links TRBV7-3 with TRBJ2-1; D is possibly TRBD2 (6 bases). This CDR3 has 15 amino acids. Germline-derived CDR1 and CDR2 are SGHTA and FQGTGA. Trimming shortened V by 5 bases and J by 2 bases, and 13 bases separated the two germline ends. The CDR3, as DNA: TGTGCCAGCAGCCCCCAGGCGGGGCCCTACAATGAGCAGTTCTTC. It codes for CASSPQAGPYNEQFF.

The V and J genes are TRBV7-2 and TRBJ1-6, with TRBD1 as a possible D gene (6 bases). Germline V gene lookup returns CDR1 SGHTA and CDR2 FQGNSA. The CDR3 is 15 residues long. Deletions cut 2 bases from V and 5 bases from J, with 10 bases between. CDR3 amino acids: CASSLRGQNNSPLHF. The CDR3 nucleotides are TGTGCCAGCAGCTTAAGGGGACAAAATAATTCACCCCTCCACTTT.

The chain links TRBV7-2 to TRBJ1-2; the D is unclear. Germline assignment: CDR1 SGHTA and CDR2 FQGNSA. This CDR3 is built from 14 residues. V shed 3 bases and J shed 4 bases, with 12 bases lying between them. In nucleotides, the CDR3 is TGTGCCAGCAGCTTCTCCGGGTTTGCCTATGGCTACACCTTC. Its translation is CASSFSGFAYGYTF.

The chain recombines TRBV27 with TRBJ1-1, with D possibly being TRBD1 (6 bases). Germline V gene data show CDR1 as MNHEY and CDR2 as SMNVEV (reference sequence). CDR3 size: 13 residues. Trimming pared 2 bases from V and 4 bases from J, leaving 8 bases between. CDR3 DNA: TGTGCCAGCAGTTTAAGGGGGTTCACTGAAGCTTTCTTT. This translates into CASSLRGFTEAFF.

This clone showed up just a few times. The chain has TRBV30 and TRBJ1-3, with unresolved D. From germline, CDR1 is GTSNPN and CDR2 SVGIG (reference sequence). V was pared by 5 bases and J by 0 bases, with 5 bases between. This CDR3 contains 12 residues. The CDR3 DNA follows: TGTGCCTGGCGGGACTCTGGAAACACCATATATTTT. Translation gives CAWRDSGNTIYF.

About this clone: Lacking the conserved final phenylalanine or tryptophan, this CDR3 likely reflects a read error. The genes are TRBV25-1 and TRBJ1-5, with D maybe TRBD1 (6 bases). Trimming cost V 3 bases and J 3 bases, with 12 bases left between them. Looked up from germline, CDR1 is MGHDK and CDR2 is SYGVNS. The CDR3 is 15 residues long. CDR3 sequence reads: CASSDSGQYNQPQHV. For the CDR3, the DNA is TGTGCCAGCAGTGACTCAGGACAGTACAATCAGCCCCAGCATGTT.